The 20 T cell receptor beta chains listed next were all sequenced from one sample in a study of read filtering for tumor transcriptome and immune sequencing. This library used approximately 390 ng RNA and molecular barcoded adaptors spanning alpha/delta and beta/gamma chains. TCRdb reprocessed the reads via MiXCR and lists one record per CDR3 protein. The sample has about 40,000 distinct CDR3 sequences; roughly 13% are singletons. The sample was a population of CD138-negative cells sorted from bone marrow. The receptors shown here come from a donor over 35 with multiple myeloma.

A note on this clonotype: The missing conserved phenylalanine or tryptophan at the end of this CDR3 makes a read error likely. The chain carries TRBV14 and TRBJ1-1; D is unclear. The length of the CDR3 is 13 residues. CDR1 SGHDN and CDR2 FVKESK come from the germline V gene. Trimming removed 0 bases from V and 3 bases from J, with 5 bases in between. CDR3 nucleotide sequence: TGTGCCAGCAGCCAAGACCCGCACACTGAAGCTTTCCTT. This encodes CASSQDPHTEAFL.

As regards this clonotype: A much larger clone is a single base away; this may be a read error. V usage is TRBV14 and J usage is TRBJ2-5; TRBD2 might be the D (6 bases). The V end lost 3 bases, the J end lost 9 bases, and 8 bases lay between the germline ends. Germline V lookup: CDR1 SGHDN, CDR2 FVKESK. The CDR3 runs 11 residues. In DNA form, the CDR3 reads TGTGCCAGCAGCCAGGGGGAGGCCCAGTACTTC. This translates into CASSQGEAQYF. Full variable domain (missing parts from reference TRBV14 and TRBJ2-5): EAGVTQFPSHSVIEKGQTVTLRCDPISGHDNLYWYRRVMGKEIKFLLHFVKESKQDESGMPNNRFLAERTGGTYSTLKVQPAELEDSGVYFCASSQGEAQYFGPGTRLLVL.

This clonotype appeared many times. V and J are TRBV29-1 and TRBJ2-1; no reliable D call. V shed 0 bases and J shed 9 bases, with 9 bases lying between them. Germline assignment: CDR1 SQVTM and CDR2 ANQGSEA. The CDR3 length is 12 residues. The CDR3 DNA follows: TGCAGCGTTGAAGAGGGCGTGGGTGAGCAGTTCTTC. Encoded protein: CSVEEGVGEQFF.

This clonotype was seen at least ten times. The rearrangement uses TRBV24-1 and TRBJ2-3, with D possibly matching TRBD1 (6 bases). V lost 3 bases, J lost 0 bases, and 12 bases lay in between. The germline V gene has CDR1 KGHDR and CDR2 SFDVKD. CDR3 length: 16 residues. CDR3 nucleotides: TGTGCCACCAGTGATCAGGGGAGCCCAAGCACAGATACGCAGTATTTT. This sequence encodes CATSDQGSPSTDTQYF.

This clonotype showed up many times. The chain couples TRBV5-5 to TRBJ2-6; TRBD1 matches at 9 bases. After removal of 0 bases from V and 1 base from J, the junction contained 8 bases not matched to a gene. This CDR3 spans 19 amino acids. Germline CDR1 and CDR2: SGHKS and YYEKEE (reference sequence). This CDR3 reads CASSLDRGQSRSGANVLTF. CDR3 sequence (DNA): TGTGCCAGCAGCTTGGACAGGGGGCAGAGTCGTTCTGGGGCCAACGTCCTGACTTTC. Full variable domain (outside the CDR3, taken from reference TRBV5-5 and TRBJ2-6): DAGVTQSPTHLIKTRGQQVTLRCSPISGHKSVSWYQQVLGQGPQFIFQYYEKEERGRGNFPDRFSARQFPNYSSELNVNALLLGDSALYLCASSLDRGQSRSGANVLTFGAGSRLTVL.

This clonotype was observed at least ten times. Relative to the germline gene, one junction end is altered; a read error may explain this. This chain links TRBV9 with TRBJ2-1, with a possible D match to TRBD2 (5 bases). The germline gives CDR1 SGDLS, CDR2 YYNGEE. This CDR3 is built from 16 residues. The CDR3 DNA follows: TGTGCCAGCAGTGTAGCCCCCCGACGGGATTACAATGAGCAGTTCTTC. Protein sequence: CASSVAPRRDYNEQFF.

The rearrangement joins TRBV21-1 to TRBJ2-7; no check of the table's D call, TRBD1, against the DNA was made. TRBV21-1 is annotated as a pseudogene. The CDR3 extends over 13 amino acids. CDR3 DNA sequence: TGTGCCAGCAGCTCCCGGACAGGGGGGGAGCAGTACTTC. Encoded protein: CASSSRTGGEQYF.

The table lists this clonotype with many counts. The chain carries TRBV6-4 and TRBJ2-3, with D unresolved. V lost 2 bases to trimming and J lost 5 bases, with 17 bases between them. This CDR3 is built from 16 residues. The germline CDR1 and CDR2 sequences are MRHNA and SNTAGT. CDR3 coding DNA: TGTGCCAGCAGTGACGATAGACTCGCCATGGGAGATACGCAGTATTTT. Protein sequence: CASSDDRLAMGDTQYF.

The J gene is TRBJ1-5, the V gene TRBV20-1; D possibly corresponds to TRBD1 (6 bases). The CDR3 has 14 residues. The V end lost 5 bases, the J end lost 1 base, and 12 bases lay between the germline ends. Germline CDR1 DFQATT, CDR2 SNEGSKA (reference sequence). The CDR3 here is CSAEQGGSNQPQHF. In nucleotides, the CDR3 is TGCAGTGCTGAACAGGGAGGAAGCAATCAGCCCCAGCATTTT.

In its sample, this clonotype was seen many times. The rearrangement joins TRBV20-1 to TRBJ1-5, with a tentative D call TRBD1 (6 bases). CDR1 and CDR2 from the germline V gene are DFQATT and SNEGSKA (reference sequence). V lost 4 bases and J lost 1, with 14 bases in between. This CDR3 contains 15 residues. CDR3 residues: CSATRTAGSNQPQHF. CDR3 in DNA: TGCAGTGCTACTCGGACAGCGGGGAGCAATCAGCCCCAGCATTTT.

V and J are TRBV5-1 and TRBJ2-7; 10 bases map to TRBD1. The CDR3 runs 15 residues. The germline gives CDR1 SGHRS, CDR2 YFSETQ. V lost 4 bases, J lost 6 bases, and 10 bases stayed unmatched. The CDR3 is CASSAYGTGVLEQYF. The CDR3 DNA reads as TGCGCCAGCAGCGCGTACGGGACAGGGGTCCTCGAGCAGTACTTC.

This clonotype was counted ten times or more. The chain is built from TRBV4-1 and TRBJ2-3, with 9 bases lining up with TRBD2. This CDR3 comprises 17 residues. Germline-derived CDR1 and CDR2 are MGHRA and YSYEKL. The V gene end was trimmed by 3 bases and the J gene end by 6 bases; junction bases not matched to a gene: 13. As DNA, the CDR3 is TGCGCCAGCAGCCAGGACGCTAGCGGGGCCGCCCGTGATACGCAGTATTTT. Its translation is CASSQDASGAARDTQYF.

This clonotype has at least ten counts. The chain has TRBV4-1 and TRBJ1-1; D ambiguous. The V gene's germline CDR1 is MGHRA and CDR2 YSYEKL. The V end was cut by 1 base, the J end by 0 bases, with 3 bases between. The CDR3 length is 13 residues. The CDR3 DNA reads TGCGCCAGCAGCCAAGGGATGAACACTGAAGCTTTCTTT. Translating gives CASSQGMNTEAFF.

A note on this clonotype: A read error may be the cause here, since a much bigger clone is one base away. The chain carries TRBV11-3 and TRBJ2-2, with 9 bases fitting TRBD1. CDR3 size: 15 residues. Germline V gene sequence: CDR1 SGHNT, CDR2 YENEEA. CDR3 DNA sequence: TGTGCCAGCAGCCGACGACAGGGGGTCACCGGGGAGCTGTGTTTT. This encodes CASSRRQGVTGELCF.

This clonotype was detected many times. The chain uses TRBV6-2 or TRBV6-3 and TRBJ1-5; D might be TRBD1 (6 bases). V was cut by 4 bases and J by 5 bases, with 9 bases left in between. The CDR3 is made up of 13 amino acids. Per the germline V gene, CDR1 is MNHEY and CDR2 is SVGEGT. The CDR3 reads CASSFTGHQPQHF. In nucleotides, the CDR3 is TGTGCCAGCAGTTTTACAGGGCATCAGCCCCAGCATTTT.

V is TRBV9 and J is TRBJ1-1; D gene ambiguous. V gave up 8 bases and J gave up 1 base, with 18 bases separating them. CDR3 size: 15 residues. The germline V gene encodes CDR1 SGDLS and CDR2 YYNGEE. CDR3 coding DNA: TGTGCCAGAAGGGTCTCCACAGTGGAGAACACTGAAGCTTTCTTT. The encoded protein is CARRVSTVENTEAFF.

There are a few counts of this clonotype. This may arise from a read error, as a much more abundant clone is one base away. The J gene is TRBJ2-1, the V gene TRBV20-1; no clear D gene. The germline CDR1 and CDR2 sequences are DFQATT and SNEGSKA (reference sequence). This CDR3 comprises 12 residues. The CDR3 DNA reads as TGCAGTGCTAGTTGGCTAGTCGCTGAGCAGTCCTTC. It encodes CSASWLVAEQSF.

This clonotype occurred many times. The chain combines TRBV20-1 with TRBJ2-7; 8 bases match TRBD1. The CDR3 totals 14 residues. The V and J ends lost 2 bases and 7 bases, in that order; junction bases with no gene match: 10. Germline assignment: CDR1 DFQATT and CDR2 SNEGSKA (reference sequence). The CDR3 region is CSARRDRLLGEQYF. The CDR3 DNA is TGCAGTGCTAGAAGGGACAGGTTATTAGGGGAGCAGTACTTC.

This clonotype occurred many times. This chain connects TRBV13 to TRBJ2-3; a weak D match, TRBD1 (5 bases). The germline V gene has CDR1 PRHDT and CDR2 FYEKMQ (reference sequence). V lost 4 bases and J lost 0, with 8 bases in between. The CDR3 totals 14 residues. The CDR3, as DNA: TGTGCCAGCAGCTACAGGCTTAGCACAGATACGCAGTATTTT. It specifies CASSYRLSTDTQYF.

This clonotype was picked up many times. For the CDR3, the DNA is TGTGCCAGCAGTTTAGAACGAAGGAGCACAGATACGCAGTATTTT. It encodes CASSLERRSTDTQYF. The chain links TRBV12-3 or TRBV12-4 to TRBJ2-3; D gene uncertain. This CDR3 region has 15 residues. Deletions cut 1 base from V and 0 bases from J, with 8 bases between.